One sample yielded the 12 T cell receptor beta chains listed below, sequenced in a study of T cell responses to AZD1222 COVID-19 vaccine. Measured with immunoSEQ multiplex PCR; TCRdb has only the in-frame clones, and not every one. The sample gives some 130,000 clones, around 84% of which show up once; about 4% is in the top ten. Here the sequenced sample was peripheral blood, taken on day 0 of AZD1222 vaccination. These receptors originate from an adult in good health.

The chain carries TRBV15 and TRBJ2-2; the D is unclear. The V and J ends lost 2 bases and 7 bases respectively, with 17 bases between them. The CDR3 runs to 16 residues. Germline loops: CDR1 LNHNV, CDR2 YYDKDF (reference sequence). This CDR3 reads CATSRPLGRILGELFF. CDR3 sequence (DNA): TGTGCCACCAGCAGACCCTTGGGCAGGATTCTCGGGGAGCTGTTTTTT.

V is TRBV11-2 and J is TRBJ1-1, with no clear D. The CDR3 totals 14 residues. V was clipped by 6 bases and J by 7 bases, with 18 bases between them. Germline CDR1 is SGHAT and CDR2 is FQNNGV. CDR3 protein: CASRHNPLGVEAFF. The CDR3 DNA reads as TGTGCCAGCAGACACAACCCCCTTGGGGTTGAAGCTTTCTTT.

The chain recombines TRBV28 with TRBJ1-2; maybe TRBD1 (5 bases). Germline CDR1 is MDHEN and CDR2 is SYDVKM. This CDR3 spans 14 amino acids. Trimming took off 2 bases at V and 8 bases at J, with 15 bases between the two ends. The chain's CDR3 is CASSLVSGGDGYTF. CDR3 nucleotides: TGTGCCAGCAGTTTAGTCTCCGGAGGGGACGGCTACACCTTC.

The sample holds one count of this clone. J is TRBJ1-6 and V is TRBV5-1, with 11 bases identical to TRBD1. The CDR3 has 17 amino acids. Germline CDR1 is SGHRS and CDR2 is YFSETQ. V lost 3 bases to trimming and J lost 9 bases; unmatched junction nucleotides: 11. The chain's CDR3 is CASSSGQGANGGSPLHF. The CDR3 DNA reads TGCGCCAGCAGCTCAGGACAGGGGGCGAATGGGGGTTCACCCCTCCACTTT.

This clone was detected a few times. J is TRBJ2-1 and V is TRBV7-9; D remains unclear. CDR1 and CDR2 (germline): SEHNR, FQNEAQ (reference sequence). Between the trimmed V and J ends, which lost 5 bases and 4 bases, there was a span of 18 bases. The CDR3 sequence is 16 residues long. CDR3 nucleotides: TGTGCCAGCAGCCCTAAGAGGCGGATTTCATACAATGAGCAGTTCTTC. Residues: CASSPKRRISYNEQFF.

This clone was recorded only once. The chain recombines TRBV30 with TRBJ2-1; D is ambiguous. CDR1 is GTSNPN, CDR2 SVGIG, per germline (reference sequence). This CDR3 has 14 residues. V lost 0 bases to trimming and J lost 7 bases, with 13 bases between them. CDR3 amino acids: CAWSVSLLRNEQFF. The CDR3 DNA follows: TGTGCCTGGAGTGTATCCCTCCTTAGGAATGAGCAGTTCTTC.

This clone showed up just once. This chain uses TRBV6-2 or TRBV6-3 with TRBJ1-4; no clear D gene. The CDR3 is 13 residues long. Between the trimmed V and J ends, which lost 4 bases and 8 bases, there was a span of 11 bases. Germline CDR1 MNHEY, CDR2 SVGEGT. The CDR3 coding sequence is TGTGCCAGCAGTTTTGGAGGCGTAGAAAAACTGTTTTTT. The encoded protein is CASSFGGVEKLFF.

The rearrangement links TRBV24-1 to TRBJ2-4; D uncertain. CDR1 and CDR2 (germline): KGHDR, SFDVKD. The CDR3 covers 12 residues. Between the trimmed V and J ends, which lost 9 bases and 9 bases, there was a span of 14 bases. Written as DNA, the CDR3 is TGTGCCACCGAAGGACCTATGGGCATTCAGTACTTC. Amino acids: CATEGPMGIQYF.

The V gene is TRBV28, the J gene TRBJ2-2; 9 nucleotides line up with TRBD1. Per the germline V gene, CDR1 is MDHEN and CDR2 is SYDVKM. The CDR3 totals 16 residues. With 1 base clipped from V and 8 bases from J, the junction kept 8 bases outside the gene matches. CDR3 coding DNA: TGTGCCAGCAGTTTATCGGGACAGGGCTACCGGGGGGAGCTGTTTTTT. Translating it yields CASSLSGQGYRGELFF.

The gene calls are TRBV19 and TRBJ1-4; D is possibly TRBD1 (5 bases). Germline CDR1 LNHDA, CDR2 SQIVND (reference sequence). The CDR3 is 13 residues long. The germline V and J ends were trimmed by 9 bases and 3 bases, with 11 bases remaining between them. CDR3 in DNA: TGTGCCAGCTCAGACAGTGCTAATGAAAAACTGTTTTTT. Protein product: CASSDSANEKLFF.

The chain joins TRBV5-1 to TRBJ1-1, with a possible D match to TRBD1 (6 bases). The CDR3 runs 16 residues. Trimming pared 2 bases from V and 1 base from J, leaving 15 bases between. The V gene's germline CDR1 is SGHRS and CDR2 YFSETQ. CDR3 sequence (DNA): TGCGCCAGCAGCTTAAGGTCAGGGGTGGCGAACACTGAAGCTTTCTTT. Translating it yields CASSLRSGVANTEAFF.

In DNA, the CDR3 is TGTGCCAGCAGCCCGATGGGGAGGGGGTTCGACACTGAAGCTTTCTTT. It specifies CASSPMGRGFDTEAFF. The chain joins TRBV5-8 to TRBJ1-1, with a weak D call TRBD1 (6 bases). The CDR3 runs 16 residues. Germline V gives CDR1 SGHTS, CDR2 YDEGEE. Trimming removed 4 bases from V and 3 bases from J, with 19 bases in between.